The 13 T cell receptor beta chains listed next were all sequenced from one sample in a study of cytomegalovirus exposure and HLA in healthy donors. PCR involved 60 Vbeta and 13 Jbeta primers. Profiled with immunoSEQ multiplex PCR; TCRdb holds only in-frame clones, not every one. The repertoire holds roughly 35,000 clones, with over 40% as singletons. Sequenced sample: PBMCs. The receptors come from a woman aged 35 to 49 in good health and CMV-seropositive.

The chain combines TRBV28 with TRBJ1-5; TRBD1 might be the D (6 bases). Trimming pared 5 bases from V and 3 bases from J, leaving 14 bases between. The CDR3 covers 15 residues. CDR1 and CDR2 from the germline V gene are MDHEN and SYDVKM. This chain's CDR3 is CASSNTGSNNQPQHF. The CDR3 bases are TGTGCCAGCAGTAATACAGGGTCTAACAATCAGCCCCAGCATTTT.

Worth noting for this clone: This CDR3 is also generated by other DNA sequences in the sample. V gene TRBV2 combines with J gene TRBJ1-1; 8 nucleotides agree with TRBD1. Germline V gives CDR1 SNHLY, CDR2 FYNNEI. Losses at the gene ends were 6 bases for V and 8 bases for J; bases not matched to a gene: 8. CDR3 length: 13 residues. CDR3 nucleotide sequence: TGTGCCAGCAGCGGACAGGGAATCGGAGAAGCTTTCTTT. Its translation: CASSGQGIGEAFF.

The V and J genes are TRBV2 and TRBJ1-2; D ambiguous. V was shortened by 6 bases and J by 8 bases, with 13 bases between the two germline ends. The germline V gene has CDR1 SNHLY and CDR2 FYNNEI. The CDR3 runs to 12 residues. CDR3: CASRSEGSGYTF. The CDR3 region has the DNA TGTGCCAGCAGATCCGAGGGATCCGGCTACACCTTC.

This chain joins TRBV27 and TRBJ1-4, with D perhaps matching TRBD1 (6 bases). The CDR3 is made up of 15 amino acids. Trimming removed 1 base at V and 7 bases at J, with 13 bases between. Looked up from germline, CDR1 is MNHEY and CDR2 is SMNVEV (reference sequence). Written as DNA, the CDR3 is TGTGCCAGCAGTTTATGGGGGGGCCTTATTGAAAAACTGTTTTTT. It yields the protein CASSLWGGLIEKLFF.

This chain joins TRBV7-9 and TRBJ1-2; 11 bases fit TRBD1. V shed 3 bases and J 4 bases; nucleotides not matched to a gene: 4. The germline V gene encodes CDR1 SEHNR and CDR2 FQNEAQ (reference sequence). The CDR3 extends over 15 amino acids. CDR3 DNA: TGTGCCAGCAGCTTCGGGACAGGGGGACTCTATGGCTACACCTTC. Translation: CASSFGTGGLYGYTF.

This clone was detected only a few times. J is TRBJ2-3 and V is TRBV6-4, with 7 bases fitting TRBD2. Germline assignment: CDR1 MRHNA and CDR2 SNTAGT. The CDR3 extends over 16 amino acids. Losses at the gene ends were 2 bases for V and 3 bases for J; bases not matched to a gene: 8. The CDR3 sequence is CASSDQASGETDTQYF. CDR3 nucleotides: TGTGCCAGCAGTGACCAGGCTAGCGGAGAAACAGATACGCAGTATTTT.

The rearrangement links TRBV2 to TRBJ2-7; 8 bases map to TRBD1. The J segment lost 0 bases and the V segment lost 6 bases, leaving 4 bases of the junction unmatched. This CDR3 comprises 14 residues. Germline V gene data show CDR1 as SNHLY and CDR2 as FYNNEI. The CDR3 region is CASSRDRSSYEQYF. The CDR3 nucleotides are TGTGCCAGCAGCCGGGACAGGAGCTCCTACGAGCAGTACTTC.

This clone occurred a few times. The gene calls are TRBV6-1 and TRBJ2-5, with 7 bases matching TRBD2. The CDR3 consists of 14 residues. V dropped 5 bases and J dropped 0; count of bases not matched to a gene: 3. Germline values: CDR1 MNHNS, CDR2 SASEGT. The CDR3 spells CASSPGRYQETQYF. DNA for the CDR3: TGTGCCAGCAGTCCCGGGAGGTACCAAGAGACCCAGTACTTC.

Concerning this clone: Other DNA sequences in the same sample also yield this CDR3. The chain uses TRBV7-9 and TRBJ2-1; D gene uncertain. The CDR3 extends over 14 amino acids. Trimming pared 3 bases from V and 10 bases from J, leaving 16 bases between. Germline V gene lookup returns CDR1 SEHNR and CDR2 FQNEAQ (reference sequence). DNA of the CDR3: TGTGCCAGCAGCTTCAAACCATCTACCGGGGAGCAGTTCTTC. As protein: CASSFKPSTGEQFF.

V gene TRBV28 combines with J gene TRBJ2-7, with TRBD2 identical over 8 bases. The CDR3 runs 13 residues. Per the germline V gene, CDR1 is MDHEN and CDR2 is SYDVKM. The junction had 7 bases not matched to a gene; V was cut back by 6 bases and J by 6 bases. CDR3 region: CASRPGTRGEQYF. In nucleotides, the CDR3 is TGTGCCAGCAGACCAGGGACTAGGGGCGAGCAGTACTTC.

The chain uses TRBV5-3 and TRBJ1-2; tentative D call: TRBD1 (6 bases). TRBV5-3 is an ORF, with its function uncertain. V lost 0 bases to trimming and J lost 4 bases, with 10 bases between them. This CDR3 region has 14 residues. The CDR3 DNA reads as TGTGCCAGAAGCTTGGCAGGGGTTGCCTATGGCTACACCTTC. Its protein is CARSLAGVAYGYTF.

This rearrangement joins TRBV12-5 to TRBJ1-6; 9 bases agree with TRBD1. The CDR3 covers 14 residues. The ends lost 5 bases at V and 7 bases at J; junction bases unmatched: 3. From germline, CDR1 is LGHNT and CDR2 FRNRAP. In DNA form, the CDR3 reads TGTGCTAGTGGTCCGGGACAGGGCAATTCACCCCTCCACTTT. Translation: CASGPGQGNSPLHF.

This clone was picked up a small number of times. V usage is TRBV6-4 and J usage is TRBJ2-2, with a tentative D call TRBD2 (6 bases). V was clipped by 4 bases and J by 1 base, with 7 bases between them. CDR3 length: 14 residues. Germline lookup yields CDR1 MRHNA and CDR2 SNTAGT. The CDR3 DNA reads TGTGCCAGCAGTGCTAGCGAGAACACCGGGGAGCTGTTTTTT. Protein: CASSASENTGELFF.